The T cell receptor (beta chain) under discussion was sequenced for a study of monozygotic twins with inflammatory bowel disease. Input per TCR library consisted of roughly 4,000 ng of total RNA. TCRdb processed the 5' RACE reads again and assigns one entry to each CDR3 protein, with no DNA. The listing records some 99,000 distinct CDR3 sequences. CDR3 length: 14 residues. CDR1 and CDR2 from the germline V gene are SGHAT and FQNNGV. Sequencing was performed on blood. This TCR was recovered from a human donor with ulcerative colitis or Crohn's disease, or a healthy co-twin of an affected twin (not recorded which). The chain combines TRBV11-2 with TRBJ2-3. The CDR3 spells CASSLGGTTDTQYF.